This T cell receptor beta chain was recorded in a study of response to subunit inactivated influenza vaccine. TCRdb reanalysed the RT-PCR reads using MiXCR and keeps one entry per CDR3 protein. This table has approximately 490,000 distinct CDR3 sequences, 7.2% appearing once. This clonotype was observed a handful of times. The antigen is unknown. Findings of the study overall: Authors suggested each seasonal influenza vaccination recruits few new T cells.

This CDR3 region has 15 residues. With 4 bases clipped from V and 6 bases from J, the junction kept 6 bases outside the gene matches. Germline CDR1 is SGHRS and CDR2 is YFSETQ. The sequence was obtained from a man in his fifties or sixties who received an inactivated influenza vaccine. Here the sequenced sample was PBMCs from blood, taken less than 30 months after vaccination. The chain has TRBV5-1 and TRBJ2-5, with 13 positions matching TRBD2. Here the CDR3 DNA reads TGCGCCAGCAGCGCCGGGACTAGCGGGATAAAGACCCAGTACTTC. It yields the protein CASSAGTSGIKTQYF.